A single TCR beta chain is shown here with its context. V was clipped by 5 bases and J by 3 bases, with 29 bases between them. The CDR3 totals 19 residues. Germline lookup yields CDR1 SGHTA and CDR2 FQGNSA. This sample was taken from a study of graft-versus-host responses after intestinal transplantation. Produced via immunoSEQ multiplex PCR; TCRdb's table is partial and in-frame only. This sample has 65,000 to 85,000 clones; around 90% occur once, and the top ten carry around 7%. The material was bone marrow, obtained roughly 110 weeks after intestinal transplantation. The rearrangement uses TRBV7-2 and TRBJ2-7; D tentatively reads TRBD1 or TRBD2 (5 bases each). The origin of this receptor is a human patient who received an intestinal transplant, so some T cells may come from the graft donor. The CDR3 nucleotides are TGTGCCAGCAGCGGATCCATTAGGGACGAGTTCCCAAAAGACTACGAGCAGTACTTC. This encodes CASSGSIRDEFPKDYEQYF. The full variable domain, in which reference TRBV7-2 and TRBJ2-7 provide the parts outside the CDR3, is GAGVSQSPSNKVTEKGKDVELRCDPISGHTALYWYRQSLGQGLEFLIYFQGNSAPDKSGLPSDRFSAERTGGSVSTLTIQRTQQEDSAVYLCASSGSIRDEFPKDYEQYFGPGTRLTVT.